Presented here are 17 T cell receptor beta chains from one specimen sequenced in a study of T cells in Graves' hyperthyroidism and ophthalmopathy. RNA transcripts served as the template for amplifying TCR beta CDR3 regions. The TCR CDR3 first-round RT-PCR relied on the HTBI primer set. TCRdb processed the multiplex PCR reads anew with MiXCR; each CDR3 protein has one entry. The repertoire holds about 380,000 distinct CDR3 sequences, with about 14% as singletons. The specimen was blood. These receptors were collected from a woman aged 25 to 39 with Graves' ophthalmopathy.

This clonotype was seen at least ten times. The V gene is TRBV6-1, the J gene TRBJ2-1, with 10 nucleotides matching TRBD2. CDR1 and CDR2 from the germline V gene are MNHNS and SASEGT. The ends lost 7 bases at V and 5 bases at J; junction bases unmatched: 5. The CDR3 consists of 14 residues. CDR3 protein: CASTKRGGNNEQFF. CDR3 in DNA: TGTGCCAGCACTAAGCGGGGGGGAAACAATGAGCAGTTCTTC.

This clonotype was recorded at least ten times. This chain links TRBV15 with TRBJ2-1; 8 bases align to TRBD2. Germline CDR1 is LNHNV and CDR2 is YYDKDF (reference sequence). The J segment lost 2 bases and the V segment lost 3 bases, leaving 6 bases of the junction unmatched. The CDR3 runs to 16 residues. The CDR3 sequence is CATSSPLAGTYNEQFF. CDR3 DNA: TGTGCCACCAGCAGTCCTCTAGCGGGCACCTACAATGAGCAGTTCTTC.

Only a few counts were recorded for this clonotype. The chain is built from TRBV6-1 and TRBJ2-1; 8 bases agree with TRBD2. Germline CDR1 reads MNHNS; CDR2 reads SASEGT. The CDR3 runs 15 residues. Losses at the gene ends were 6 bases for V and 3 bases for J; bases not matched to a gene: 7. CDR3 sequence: CASRSGTSFYNEQFF. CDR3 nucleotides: TGTGCCAGCAGATCCGGGACTAGTTTCTACAATGAGCAGTTCTTC.

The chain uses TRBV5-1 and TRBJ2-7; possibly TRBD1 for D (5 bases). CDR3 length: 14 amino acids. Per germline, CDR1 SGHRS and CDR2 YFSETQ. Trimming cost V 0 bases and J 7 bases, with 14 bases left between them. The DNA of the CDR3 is TGCGCCAGCAGCTTGGCCTTCACAGGACCGGAGCAGTACTTC. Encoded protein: CASSLAFTGPEQYF. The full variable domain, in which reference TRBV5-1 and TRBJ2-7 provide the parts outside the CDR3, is KAGVTQTPRYLIKTRGQQVTLSCSPISGHRSVSWYQQTPGQGLQFLFEYFSETQRNKGNFPGRFSGRQFSNSRSEMNVSTLELGDSALYLCASSLAFTGPEQYFGPGTRLTVT.

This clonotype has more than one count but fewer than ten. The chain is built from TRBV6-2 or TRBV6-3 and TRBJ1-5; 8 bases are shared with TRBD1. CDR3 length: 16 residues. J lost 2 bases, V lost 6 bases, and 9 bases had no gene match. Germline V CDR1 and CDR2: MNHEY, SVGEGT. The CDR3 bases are TGTGCCAGCAGGCTATCAGGGGGCTGGGGCAATCAGCCCCAGCATTTT. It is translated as CASRLSGGWGNQPQHF.

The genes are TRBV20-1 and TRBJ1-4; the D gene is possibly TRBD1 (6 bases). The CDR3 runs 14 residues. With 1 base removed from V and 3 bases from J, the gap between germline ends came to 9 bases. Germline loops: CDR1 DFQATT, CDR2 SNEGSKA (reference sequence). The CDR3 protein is CSARGDTPNEKLFF. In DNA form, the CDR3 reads TGCAGTGCTAGAGGGGACACTCCTAATGAAAAACTGTTTTTT.

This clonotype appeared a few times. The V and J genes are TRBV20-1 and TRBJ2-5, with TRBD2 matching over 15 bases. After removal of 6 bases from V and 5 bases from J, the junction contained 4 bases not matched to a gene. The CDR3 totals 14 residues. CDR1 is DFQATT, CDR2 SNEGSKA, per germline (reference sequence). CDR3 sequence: CSAPGTSGGETQYF. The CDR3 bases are TGCAGTGCGCCCGGGACTAGCGGGGGGGAGACCCAGTACTTC.

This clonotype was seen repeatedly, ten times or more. CDR3 nucleotides: TGTGCCAGCAGTGAAATATCTAGCGGGAGCTCCTACAATGAGCAGTTCTTC. Its translation is CASSEISSGSSYNEQFF. This rearrangement joins TRBV6-1 to TRBJ2-1; the match to TRBD2 covers 10 bases. CDR3 length: 17 amino acids. The V gene end was trimmed by 2 bases and the J gene end by 0 bases; junction bases not matched to a gene: 4. Per germline, CDR1 MNHNS and CDR2 SASEGT.

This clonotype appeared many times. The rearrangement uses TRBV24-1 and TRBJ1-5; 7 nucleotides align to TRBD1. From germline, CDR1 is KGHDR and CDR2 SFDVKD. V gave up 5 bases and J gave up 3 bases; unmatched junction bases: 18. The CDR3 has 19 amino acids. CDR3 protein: CATSAITPPGRGVNQPQHF. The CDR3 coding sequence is TGTGCCACCAGTGCCATTACCCCTCCGGGCAGGGGGGTCAATCAGCCCCAGCATTTT.

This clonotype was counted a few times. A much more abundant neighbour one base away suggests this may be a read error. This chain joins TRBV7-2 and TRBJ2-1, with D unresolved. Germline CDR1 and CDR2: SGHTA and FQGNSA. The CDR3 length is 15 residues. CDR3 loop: CASKALLSSYNEQSF. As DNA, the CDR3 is TGTGCCAGCAAGGCCCTTCTAAGCTCCTACAATGAGCAGTCCTTC.

CDR3 nucleotide sequence: TGTGCCAGCAGTCCACTAGCGGGGCAGTTCACCGGGGAGCTGTTTTTT. Translation: CASSPLAGQFTGELFF. The chain couples TRBV6-1 to TRBJ2-2; TRBD2 agrees at 10 bases. Germline V gene sequence: CDR1 MNHNS, CDR2 SASEGT. V trimming: 5 bases; J trimming: 4 bases; junction bases outside the gene matches: 7. The CDR3 contains 16 residues.

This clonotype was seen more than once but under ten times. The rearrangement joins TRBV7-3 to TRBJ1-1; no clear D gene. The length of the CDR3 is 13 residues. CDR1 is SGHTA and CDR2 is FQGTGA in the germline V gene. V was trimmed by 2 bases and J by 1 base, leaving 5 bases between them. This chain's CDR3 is CASSLLWNTEAFF. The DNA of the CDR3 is TGTGCCAGCAGCTTACTGTGGAACACTGAAGCTTTCTTT. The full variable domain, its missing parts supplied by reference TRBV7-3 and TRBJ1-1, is GAGVSQTPSNKVTEKGKYVELRCDPISGHTALYWYRQSLGQGPEFLIYFQGTGAADDSGLPNDRFFAVRPEGSVSTLKIQRTERGDSAVYLCASSLLWNTEAFFGQGTRLTVV.

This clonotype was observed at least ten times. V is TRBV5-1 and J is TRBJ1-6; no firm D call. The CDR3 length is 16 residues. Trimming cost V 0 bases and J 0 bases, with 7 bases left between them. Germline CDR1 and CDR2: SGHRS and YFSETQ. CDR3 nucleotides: TGCGCCAGCAGCTTGGGGGTTAGCTCCTATAATTCACCCCTCCACTTT. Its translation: CASSLGVSSYNSPLHF.

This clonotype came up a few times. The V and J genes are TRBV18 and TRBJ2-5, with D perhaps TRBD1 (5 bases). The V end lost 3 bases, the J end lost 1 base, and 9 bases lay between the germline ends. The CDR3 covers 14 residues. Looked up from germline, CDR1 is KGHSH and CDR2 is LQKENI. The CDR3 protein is CASSPPRVQETQYF. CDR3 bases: TGTGCCAGCTCACCCCCCAGGGTCCAAGAGACCCAGTACTTC.

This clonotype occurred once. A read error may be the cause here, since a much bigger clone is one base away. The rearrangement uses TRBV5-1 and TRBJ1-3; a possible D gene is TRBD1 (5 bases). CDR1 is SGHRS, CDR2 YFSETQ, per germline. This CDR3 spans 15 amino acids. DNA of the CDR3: TGCGCCAGCAGCTTGAGTCTCGGGGCTGGAAACGCCATATATTTT. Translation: CASSLSLGAGNAIYF.

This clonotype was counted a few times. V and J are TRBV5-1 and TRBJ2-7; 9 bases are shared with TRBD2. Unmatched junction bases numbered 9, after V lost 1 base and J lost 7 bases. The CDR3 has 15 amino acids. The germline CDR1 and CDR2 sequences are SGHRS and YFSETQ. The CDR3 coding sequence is TGCGCCAGCAGCTTGTTCGGCAGGGCGGGGGGGGAGCAGTACTTC. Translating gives CASSLFGRAGGEQYF.

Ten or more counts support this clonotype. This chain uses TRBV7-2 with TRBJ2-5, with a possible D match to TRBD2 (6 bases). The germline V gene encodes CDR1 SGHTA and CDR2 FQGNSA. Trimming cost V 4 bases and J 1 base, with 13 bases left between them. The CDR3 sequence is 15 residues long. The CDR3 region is CASSSTSSAQETQYF. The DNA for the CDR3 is TGTGCCAGCAGCTCTACCTCTAGCGCCCAAGAGACCCAGTACTTC.